This paragraph covers one T cell receptor beta chain sequence. Its antigen is currently unknown. This record comes from a study of cytomegalovirus exposure and HLA in healthy donors. Background on the study: Around 200 million T cells yielded approximately 100 million unique TCR beta sequences, as an earlier analysis found.

Notes on the study in general: Being indistinguishable, some V segments were excluded, TRBV6-2 and TRBV6-3 among them. In an earlier analysis, about 90% or about 30%: the productive usage of most TCR beta V segments. In a later analysis, a missense DCLRE1C variant was linked to TCR beta V- and J-gene trimming.

The PCR was carried out with 60 Vbeta primers and 13 Jbeta primers. Repertoires were generated with immunoSEQ multiplex PCR, while TCRdb's copy carries only in-frame clones and drops some. The table has around 100,000 clones, over 65% seen once. Per the germline V gene, CDR1 is SNHLY and CDR2 is FYNNEI. The CDR3 is 16 residues long. Trimming stripped 6 bases from V and 0 bases from J, with 14 bases between. This chain joins TRBV2 and TRBJ2-2; tentative D call: TRBD1 (5 bases). Sequences were obtained from PBMCs. The clonotype comes from a woman in her 40s in good health and CMV-seropositive. The CDR3 DNA is TGTGCCAGCAGAAATAGGGGCTATTCGAACACCGGGGAGCTGTTTTTT. Residues: CASRNRGYSNTGELFF.